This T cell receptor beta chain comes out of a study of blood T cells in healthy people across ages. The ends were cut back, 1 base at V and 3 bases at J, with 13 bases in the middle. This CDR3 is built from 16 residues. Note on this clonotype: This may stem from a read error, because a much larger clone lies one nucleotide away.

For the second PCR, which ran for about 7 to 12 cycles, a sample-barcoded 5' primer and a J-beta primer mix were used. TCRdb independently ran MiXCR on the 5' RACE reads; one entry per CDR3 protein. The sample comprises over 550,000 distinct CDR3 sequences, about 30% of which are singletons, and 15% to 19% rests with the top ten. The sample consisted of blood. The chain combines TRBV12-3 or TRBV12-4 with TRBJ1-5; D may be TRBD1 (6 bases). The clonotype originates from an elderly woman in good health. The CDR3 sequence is CASSLGPQGTNQPQHF. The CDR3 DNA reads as TGTGCCAGCAGTTTAGGTCCACAGGGCACCAATCAGCCCCAGCATTTT.